One sample yielded the 10 T cell receptor beta chains listed below, sequenced in a study of blood T cell repertoires in COVID-19. The assay was immunoSEQ multiplex PCR, and TCRdb's table has in-frame clones only and misses some. Of some 150,000 clones in the sample, approximately 84% were seen once. The sequencing input was peripheral blood. These receptors originate from a man aged 65 to 85 with acute or convalescent COVID-19.

The chain has TRBV7-2 and TRBJ1-1, with 8 bases aligning to TRBD1. CDR1 is SGHTA and CDR2 is FQGNSA in the germline V gene. The CDR3 is 13 residues long. Losses at the gene ends were 5 bases for V and 6 bases for J; bases not matched to a gene: 5. The CDR3 is CASSAPGQAEAFF. DNA for the CDR3: TGTGCCAGCAGCGCACCGGGACAGGCTGAAGCTTTCTTT.

This clone was detected a few times. This sequence joins TRBV6-1 and TRBJ2-2, with 7 bases lining up with TRBD2. Germline V gives CDR1 MNHNS, CDR2 SASEGT. The CDR3 extends over 16 amino acids. V shed 1 base, J shed 5 bases, and the junction held 7 bases outside the gene matches. CDR3 sequence: CASSEGVAGATGELFF. CDR3 coding DNA: TGTGCCAGCAGTGAAGGAGTAGCGGGTGCTACCGGGGAGCTGTTTTTT.

The chain joins TRBV15 to TRBJ1-4; TRBD1 might be the D (6 bases). CDR3 length: 14 amino acids. The germline V gene encodes CDR1 LNHNV and CDR2 YYDKDF (reference sequence). Trimming cost V 0 bases and J 8 bases, with 10 bases left between them. CDR3 sequence (DNA): TGTGCCACCAGCAGAGATAGGGGGAAGGAAAAACTGTTTTTT. Its protein product is CATSRDRGKEKLFF.

The chain links TRBV6-5 to TRBJ1-4; 10 bases match TRBD1. CDR3 length: 13 amino acids. Germline lookup yields CDR1 MNHEY and CDR2 SVGAGI. V gave up 11 bases and J gave up 8 bases; unmatched junction bases: 8. This chain's CDR3 is CAGRQGAAEKLFF. CDR3 coding DNA: TGTGCCGGACGACAGGGGGCAGCCGAAAAACTGTTTTTT.

This clone appeared a single time. J is TRBJ1-6 and V is TRBV18; 8 bases map to TRBD1. Trimming removed 3 bases from V and 10 bases from J; junction bases left unmatched: 14. The CDR3 runs to 17 residues. CDR1 and CDR2 (germline): KGHSH, LQKENI. CDR3 region: CASSPRGGGQAFSPLHF. The CDR3 DNA reads as TGTGCCAGCTCACCCCGCGGAGGGGGACAGGCCTTCTCACCCCTCCACTTT.

The CDR3 region has the DNA TGTGCCAGCAGCCAAGATTTCACCAGGGACACTGAAGCTTTCTTT. This encodes CASSQDFTRDTEAFF. The V call is TRBV3-1 (or the pseudogene TRBV3-2), the J call TRBJ1-1; possible D gene TRBD1, 5 bases. The CDR3 sequence is 15 residues long. V was cut by 0 bases and J by 3 bases, with 11 bases left in between. Germline V gene lookup returns CDR1 LGHDT and CDR2 YNNKEL (reference sequence).

The chain uses TRBV4-1 and TRBJ2-4; 8 bases line up with TRBD1. The V and J ends lost 5 bases and 4 bases, in that order; junction bases with no gene match: 4. This CDR3 region has 14 residues. Looked up from germline, CDR1 is MGHRA and CDR2 is YSYEKL. CDR3 DNA: TGCGCCAGCAGCTCCCGGACAGGGAAAAACATTCAGTACTTC. It codes for CASSSRTGKNIQYF.

The CDR3 region is CASSPNWRSGELFF. The CDR3 nucleotides read TGTGCCAGCAGCCCTAACTGGAGGTCCGGGGAGCTGTTTTTT. This chain uses TRBV9 with TRBJ2-2, with D perhaps TRBD2 (5 bases). The CDR3 runs to 14 residues. V was trimmed by 4 bases and J by 6 bases, leaving 13 bases between them. The germline V gene encodes CDR1 SGDLS and CDR2 YYNGEE.

This clone was seen more than once but under ten times. Other DNA sequences in the same sample also yield this CDR3. This chain connects TRBV7-2 to TRBJ1-5, with TRBD1 as a possible D gene (6 bases). The V end was cut by 0 bases, the J end by 2 bases, with 14 bases between. This CDR3 spans 17 amino acids. CDR1 is SGHTA, CDR2 FQGNSA, per germline. Here the CDR3 reads CASSLALGGAGNQPQHF. The CDR3 DNA reads TGTGCCAGCAGCTTAGCGCTCGGGGGGGCAGGCAATCAGCCCCAGCATTTT.

The chain combines TRBV20-1 with TRBJ1-5; D uncertain. Germline assignment: CDR1 DFQATT and CDR2 SNEGSKA (reference sequence). The CDR3 sequence is 11 residues long. V was trimmed by 5 bases and J by 3 bases, leaving 5 bases between them. The CDR3 DNA reads TGCAGTGCTTCAGACAATCAGCCCCAGCATTTT. It codes for CSASDNQPQHF.